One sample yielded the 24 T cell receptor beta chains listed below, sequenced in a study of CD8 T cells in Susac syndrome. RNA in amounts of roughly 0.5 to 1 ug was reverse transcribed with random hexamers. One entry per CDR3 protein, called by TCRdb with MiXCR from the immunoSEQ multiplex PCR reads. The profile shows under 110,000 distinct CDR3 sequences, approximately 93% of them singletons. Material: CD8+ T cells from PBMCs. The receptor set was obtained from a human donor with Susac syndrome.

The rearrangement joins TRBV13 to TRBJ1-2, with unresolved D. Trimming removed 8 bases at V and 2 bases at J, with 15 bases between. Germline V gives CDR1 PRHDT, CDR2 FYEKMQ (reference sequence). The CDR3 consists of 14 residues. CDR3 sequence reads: CASSPAGTNYGYTF. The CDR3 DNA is TGTGCCAGCTCCCCCGCCGGCACCAACTATGGCTACACCTTC.

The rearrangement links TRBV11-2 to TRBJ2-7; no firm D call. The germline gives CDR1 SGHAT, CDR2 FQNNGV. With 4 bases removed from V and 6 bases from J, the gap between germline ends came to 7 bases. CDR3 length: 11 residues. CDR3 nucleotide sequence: TGTGCCAGCAGCTACCCGGGCGAGCAGTACTTC. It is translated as CASSYPGEQYF.

This CDR3 is CASSQQGSPYYEQYF. The DNA for the CDR3 is TGCGCCAGCAGCCAGCAGGGCTCCCCATACTACGAGCAGTACTTC. The genes are TRBV4-3 and TRBJ2-7; tentatively, D is TRBD1 (5 bases). This CDR3 spans 15 amino acids. Trimming removed 3 bases at V and 3 bases at J, with 15 bases between. Germline assignment: CDR1 LGHNA and CDR2 YSLEER.

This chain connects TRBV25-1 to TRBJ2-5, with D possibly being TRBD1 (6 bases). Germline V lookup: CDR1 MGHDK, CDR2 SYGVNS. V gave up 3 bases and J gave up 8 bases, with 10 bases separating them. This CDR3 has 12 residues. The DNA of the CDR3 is TGTGCCAGCAGTGATACAGGGTCTACCCAGTACTTC. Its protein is CASSDTGSTQYF.

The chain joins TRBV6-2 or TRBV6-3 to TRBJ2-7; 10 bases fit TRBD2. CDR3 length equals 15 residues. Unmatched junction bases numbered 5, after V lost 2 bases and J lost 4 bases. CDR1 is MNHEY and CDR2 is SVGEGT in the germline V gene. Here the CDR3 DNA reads TGTGCCAGCAGTTACCAGGCTAGCGGGGGATACGAGCAGTACTTC. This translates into CASSYQASGGYEQYF.

CDR3 loop: CASSPGTQQFF. In DNA, the CDR3 is TGCGCCAGCAGCCCCGGGACCCAGCAGTTCTTC. The rearrangement uses TRBV10-2 and TRBJ2-1; D tentatively fits TRBD1 or TRBD2 (5 bases each). The germline gives CDR1 WSHSY, CDR2 SAAADI. The CDR3 totals 11 residues. Trimming removed 6 bases from V and 11 bases from J, with 11 bases in between.

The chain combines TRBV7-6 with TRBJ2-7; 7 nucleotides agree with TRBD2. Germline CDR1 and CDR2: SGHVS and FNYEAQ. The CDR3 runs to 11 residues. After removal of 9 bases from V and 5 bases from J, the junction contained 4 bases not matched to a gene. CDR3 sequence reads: CASRGGDEQYF. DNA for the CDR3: TGTGCCAGTCGTGGGGGGGACGAGCAGTACTTC.

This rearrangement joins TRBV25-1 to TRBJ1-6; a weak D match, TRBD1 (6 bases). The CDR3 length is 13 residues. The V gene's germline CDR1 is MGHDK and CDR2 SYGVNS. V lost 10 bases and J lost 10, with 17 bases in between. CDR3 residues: CATHGGLGSPLHF. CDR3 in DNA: TGTGCCACCCACGGGGGGCTGGGCTCACCCCTCCACTTT.

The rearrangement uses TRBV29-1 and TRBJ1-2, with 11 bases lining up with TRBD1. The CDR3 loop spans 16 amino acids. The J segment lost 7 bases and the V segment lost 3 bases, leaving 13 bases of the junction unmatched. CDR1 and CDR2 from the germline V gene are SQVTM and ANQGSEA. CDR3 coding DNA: TGCAGCGTTGAGGGGACAGGGGGGTCCCCCCTGGTTGGCTACACCTTC. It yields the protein CSVEGTGGSPLVGYTF.

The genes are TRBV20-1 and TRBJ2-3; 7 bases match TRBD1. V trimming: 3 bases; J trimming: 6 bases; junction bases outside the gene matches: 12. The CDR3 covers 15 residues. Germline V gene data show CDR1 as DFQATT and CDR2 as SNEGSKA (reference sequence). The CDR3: CSASDDRDLVDTQYF. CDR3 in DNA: TGCAGTGCTAGCGACGACAGGGACCTTGTCGATACGCAGTATTTT.

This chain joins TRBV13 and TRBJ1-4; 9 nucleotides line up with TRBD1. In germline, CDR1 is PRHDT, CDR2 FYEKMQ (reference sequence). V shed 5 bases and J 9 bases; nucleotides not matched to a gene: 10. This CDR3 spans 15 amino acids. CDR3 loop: CASSAFGTGHQKLFF. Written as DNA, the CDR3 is TGTGCCAGCAGCGCCTTCGGGACAGGGCACCAAAAACTGTTTTTT.

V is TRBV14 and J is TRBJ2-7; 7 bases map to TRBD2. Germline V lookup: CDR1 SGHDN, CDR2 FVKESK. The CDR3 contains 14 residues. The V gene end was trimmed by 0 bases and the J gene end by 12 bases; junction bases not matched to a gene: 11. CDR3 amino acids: CASSQERGRGDPYF. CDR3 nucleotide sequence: TGTGCCAGCAGCCAAGAAAGGGGCCGGGGGGATCCGTACTTC.

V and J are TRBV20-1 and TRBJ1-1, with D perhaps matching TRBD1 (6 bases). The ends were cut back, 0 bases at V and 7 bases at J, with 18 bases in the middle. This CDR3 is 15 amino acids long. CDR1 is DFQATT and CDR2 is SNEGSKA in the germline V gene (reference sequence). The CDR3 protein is CSARDPLGQLSEAFF. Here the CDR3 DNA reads TGCAGTGCTAGAGATCCCCTTGGACAGTTGAGTGAAGCTTTCTTT.

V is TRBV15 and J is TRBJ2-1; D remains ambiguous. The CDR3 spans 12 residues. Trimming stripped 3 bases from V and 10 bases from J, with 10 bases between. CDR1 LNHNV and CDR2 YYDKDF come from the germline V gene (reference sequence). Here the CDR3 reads CATSRTAGEQFF. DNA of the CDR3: TGTGCCACCAGCAGGACCGCCGGGGAGCAGTTCTTC.

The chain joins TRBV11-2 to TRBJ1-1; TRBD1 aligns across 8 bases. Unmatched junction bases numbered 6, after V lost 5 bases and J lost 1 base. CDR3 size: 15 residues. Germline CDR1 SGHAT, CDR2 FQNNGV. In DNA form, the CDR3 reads TGTGCCAGCAGCCTATCCGGGACAGGGAACACTGAAGCTTTCTTT. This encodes CASSLSGTGNTEAFF.

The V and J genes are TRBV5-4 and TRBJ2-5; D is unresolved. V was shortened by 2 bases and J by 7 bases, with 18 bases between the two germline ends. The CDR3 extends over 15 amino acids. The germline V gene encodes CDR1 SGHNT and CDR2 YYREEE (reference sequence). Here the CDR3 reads CASSFPDTVGATQYF. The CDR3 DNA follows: TGTGCCAGCAGCTTTCCCGATACGGTGGGCGCGACCCAGTACTTC.

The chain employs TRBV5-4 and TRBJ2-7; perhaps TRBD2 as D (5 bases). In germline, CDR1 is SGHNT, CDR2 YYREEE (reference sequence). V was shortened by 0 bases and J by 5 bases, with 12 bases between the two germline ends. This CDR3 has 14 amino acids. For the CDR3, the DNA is TGTGCCAGCAGCTTGGGGCGGTCCGGGGACGAGCAGTACTTC. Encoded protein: CASSLGRSGDEQYF.

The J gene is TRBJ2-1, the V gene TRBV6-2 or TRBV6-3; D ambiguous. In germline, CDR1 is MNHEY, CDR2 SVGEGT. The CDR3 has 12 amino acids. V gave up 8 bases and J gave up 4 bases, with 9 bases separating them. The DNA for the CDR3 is TGTGCCAGCCAGCACGGGTACAATGAGCAGTTCTTC. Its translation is CASQHGYNEQFF.

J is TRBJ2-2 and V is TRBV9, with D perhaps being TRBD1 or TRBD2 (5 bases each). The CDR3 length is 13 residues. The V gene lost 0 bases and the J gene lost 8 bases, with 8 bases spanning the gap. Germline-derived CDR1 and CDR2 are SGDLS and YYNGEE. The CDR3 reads CASSVVEGGELFF. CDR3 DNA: TGTGCCAGCAGCGTAGTTGAGGGGGGGGAGCTGTTTTTT.

The CDR3 reads CSARSAYQETQYF. CDR3 in DNA: TGCAGTGCTAGGTCCGCGTACCAAGAGACCCAGTACTTC. The chain employs TRBV20-1 and TRBJ2-5, with no clear D. CDR1 and CDR2 (germline): DFQATT, SNEGSKA (reference sequence). This CDR3 has 13 residues. V lost 3 bases and J lost 0, with 8 bases in between.

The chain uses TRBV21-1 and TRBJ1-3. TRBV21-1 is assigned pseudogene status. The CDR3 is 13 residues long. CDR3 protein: CASLHFSGNTIYF. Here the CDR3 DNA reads TGTGCCAGCCTACACTTCTCTGGAAACACCATATATTTT.

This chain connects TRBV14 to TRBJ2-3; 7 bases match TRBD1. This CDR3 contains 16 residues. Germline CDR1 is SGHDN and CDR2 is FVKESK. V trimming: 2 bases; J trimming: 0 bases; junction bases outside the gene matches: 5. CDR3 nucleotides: TGTGCCAGCAGCCAATTTACAGGGGCTAGCACAGATACGCAGTATTTT. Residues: CASSQFTGASTDTQYF.

CDR3 sequence: CSARPGPNSHEQYF. The CDR3 nucleotides are TGCAGTGCTAGACCGGGCCCGAATAGCCACGAGCAGTACTTC. The chain combines TRBV20-1 with TRBJ2-7, with D unclear. This CDR3 has 14 residues. Germline-derived CDR1 and CDR2 are DFQATT and SNEGSKA (reference sequence). Trimming pared 2 bases from V and 5 bases from J, leaving 16 bases between.

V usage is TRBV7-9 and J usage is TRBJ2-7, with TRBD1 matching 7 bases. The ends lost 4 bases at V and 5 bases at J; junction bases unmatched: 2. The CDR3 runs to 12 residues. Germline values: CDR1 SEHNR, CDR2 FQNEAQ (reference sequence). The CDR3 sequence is CASSSGQDEQYF. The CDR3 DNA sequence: TGTGCCAGCAGCTCAGGACAGGACGAGCAGTACTTC. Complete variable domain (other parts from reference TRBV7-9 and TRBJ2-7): DTGVSQNPRHKITKRGQNVTFRCDPISEHNRLYWYRQTLGQGPEFLTYFQNEAQLEKSRLLSDRFSAERPKGSFSTLEIQRTEQGDSAMYLCASSSGQDEQYFGPGTRLTVT.